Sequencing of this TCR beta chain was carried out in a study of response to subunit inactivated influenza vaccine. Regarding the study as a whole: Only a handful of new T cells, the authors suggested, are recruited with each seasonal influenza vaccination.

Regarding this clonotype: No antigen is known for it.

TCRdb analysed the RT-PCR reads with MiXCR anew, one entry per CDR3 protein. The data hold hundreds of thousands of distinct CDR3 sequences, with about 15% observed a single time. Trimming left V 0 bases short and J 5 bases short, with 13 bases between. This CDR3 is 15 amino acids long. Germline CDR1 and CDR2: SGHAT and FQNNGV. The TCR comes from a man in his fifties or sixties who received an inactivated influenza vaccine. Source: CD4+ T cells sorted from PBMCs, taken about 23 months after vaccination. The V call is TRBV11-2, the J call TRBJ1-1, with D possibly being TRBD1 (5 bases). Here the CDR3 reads CASSLEPTGPTEAFF. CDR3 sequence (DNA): TGTGCCAGCAGCTTAGAACCCACAGGACCAACTGAAGCTTTCTTT.